Listed below are T cell receptor beta chains from one sample, sequenced in a study of cytomegalovirus exposure and HLA in healthy donors. The table came from immunoSEQ multiplex PCR; TCRdb's copy has only in-frame clones and leaves some out. The repertoire holds under 300,000 clones, more than 55% seen once, with about 2.2% in the top ten. The sequenced sample consisted of PBMCs. The source of these receptors is a female donor in good health and CMV-seronegative. The CDR3 runs from the conserved cysteine through the conserved F or W. Each record gives: D gene, J gene, V gene, CDR3 protein. D genes are given only for firm matches.

D gene: TRBD2
J gene: -
V gene: TRBV5-4
CDR3 protein: CASSLTGRGTYEQYF

D gene: TRBD2
J gene: TRBJ2-7
V gene: TRBV7-8
CDR3 protein: CASSLRLAGDEQYF

D gene: -
J gene: TRBJ1-2
V gene: TRBV7-2
CDR3 protein: CASSSTEGGAAGYTF

D gene: TRBD2
J gene: TRBJ2-1
V gene: TRBV27
CDR3 protein: CASSPSQRENRNEQFF

D gene: -
J gene: TRBJ1-2
V gene: TRBV10-3
CDR3 protein: CAIRPPLGEGYTF

D gene: -
J gene: TRBJ2-7
V gene: TRBV6-1
CDR3 protein: CASSEAASGFYEQYF

D gene: TRBD2
J gene: TRBJ2-7
V gene: TRBV27
CDR3 protein: CASSLEPGLAGGRYEQYF

D gene: -
J gene: TRBJ1-3
V gene: TRBV11-2
CDR3 protein: CASSADRISSGNTIYF

D gene: TRBD1
J gene: TRBJ2-7
V gene: TRBV9
CDR3 protein: CASSVAGDRRMGEQYF

D gene: -
J gene: TRBJ2-1
V gene: TRBV6-1
CDR3 protein: CASPVERGHNEQFF

D gene: TRBD2
J gene: TRBJ2-7
V gene: TRBV7-3
CDR3 protein: CASSLNGLAGEGEQYF

D gene: TRBD1
J gene: TRBJ1-5
V gene: TRBV2
CDR3 protein: CASSGQGAHQPQHF

D gene: TRBD1
J gene: TRBJ2-7
V gene: TRBV28
CDR3 protein: CASSPRLDRAEQYF

D gene: TRBD1
J gene: TRBJ2-3
V gene: TRBV7-9
CDR3 protein: CASSPGTGGGTDTQYF

D gene: TRBD1
J gene: TRBJ2-1
V gene: TRBV7-2
CDR3 protein: CASSFSWDSNSYNEQFF

D gene: -
J gene: TRBJ2-7
V gene: TRBV11-2
CDR3 protein: CASSESGLFTYEQYF

D gene: -
J gene: TRBJ1-5
V gene: TRBV28
CDR3 protein: CAGSGTPSNQPQHF

D gene: -
J gene: TRBJ2-1
V gene: TRBV15
CDR3 protein: CATSRDWWEQGTFDEQFF

D gene: TRBD1
J gene: TRBJ2-5
V gene: TRBV5-1
CDR3 protein: CASSLGGQKRETQYF

D gene: -
J gene: TRBJ2-5
V gene: TRBV4-1
CDR3 protein: CASSQAWGVITQYF

D gene: -
J gene: TRBJ2-7
V gene: TRBV6-1
CDR3 protein: CASSDRDSKYEQYF

D gene: TRBD2
J gene: TRBJ2-1
V gene: TRBV7-9
CDR3 protein: CASSPTSGRGVSSYNEQFF

D gene: -
J gene: TRBJ2-7
V gene: TRBV6-6
CDR3 protein: CATEGPSYEQYF

D gene: -
J gene: TRBJ2-1
V gene: TRBV14
CDR3 protein: CASSPRTYRGNEQFF

D gene: TRBD1
J gene: TRBJ2-1
V gene: TRBV7-9
CDR3 protein: CASSFRDRGARTSYNEQFF

D gene: -
J gene: TRBJ2-5
V gene: TRBV5-5
CDR3 protein: CASSLSAADYQETQYF

D gene: -
J gene: TRBJ2-7
V gene: TRBV21-1
CDR3 protein: CASSRHGGVSYEQYF

D gene: TRBD1
J gene: TRBJ2-1
V gene: TRBV6-5
CDR3 protein: CASSSAAGGVYNEQFF

D gene: TRBD2
J gene: -
V gene: TRBV6-4
CDR3 protein: CASSVGLGSYEQYF

D gene: -
J gene: TRBJ1-2
V gene: TRBV27
CDR3 protein: CASGSSSWIVTF

D gene: TRBD2
J gene: TRBJ2-1
V gene: TRBV7-9
CDR3 protein: CSSSLASGTTYNEQFF

D gene: TRBD1
J gene: TRBJ2-7
V gene: TRBV7-9
CDR3 protein: CASSPGTGISYEQYF

D gene: -
J gene: -
V gene: TRBV27
CDR3 protein: CASSFGRSYEQYF

D gene: TRBD1
J gene: TRBJ1-3
V gene: TRBV9
CDR3 protein: CASSASGTAGNTIYF

D gene: -
J gene: TRBJ2-1
V gene: TRBV27
CDR3 protein: CASSLNSYNEQFF

D gene: TRBD2
J gene: TRBJ2-3
V gene: TRBV2
CDR3 protein: CASSHPGLAGVRDTQYF

D gene: -
J gene: TRBJ2-3
V gene: TRBV4-1
CDR3 protein: CASSQRQVGDTQYF

D gene: TRBD1
J gene: TRBJ2-7
V gene: TRBV4-1
CDR3 protein: CASSPRQGSTYEQYF

D gene: TRBD2
J gene: TRBJ2-2
V gene: TRBV4-2
CDR3 protein: CASSQVHRVSGTNTGELFF

D gene: -
J gene: TRBJ2-5
V gene: TRBV5-4
CDR3 protein: CASSLASGREETQYF

D gene: -
J gene: TRBJ2-4
V gene: TRBV18
CDR3 protein: CASSPLPDRKNIQYF

D gene: TRBD1
J gene: TRBJ1-2
V gene: TRBV7-9
CDR3 protein: CASSYKGQGRQGNYGYTF

D gene: -
J gene: TRBJ1-6
V gene: TRBV5-1
CDR3 protein: CASSLGVSPLHF

D gene: -
J gene: TRBJ2-7
V gene: TRBV5-4
CDR3 protein: CASSIGTGTYEQYF

D gene: -
J gene: TRBJ1-4
V gene: TRBV7-2
CDR3 protein: CASSLILNEKLFF

D gene: -
J gene: TRBJ2-7
V gene: TRBV14
CDR3 protein: CASSQAQVDYEQYF